This is a list of T cell receptor beta chains from one sample in a study of blood T cell repertoires in COVID-19. The repertoire was sequenced with immunoSEQ multiplex PCR; TCRdb's copy has only in-frame clones and lacks some. The repertoire includes a few hundred thousand clones, roughly 85% of them detected once, and 3.5% to 5.5% sits in the top ten. Material: peripheral blood. The receptors derive from a man in his 60s who had recovered from COVID-19. Each CDR3 is given with its conserved first and last residue. A D gene is named only where the DNA matches it firmly. Rows give clone size only sometimes, using once, few, many, or a class for an expanded clone.

J: TRBJ1-1
D: NA
size: NA
V: TRBV30
DNA: TGTGCCTGGAAAACAGGTCGGGACACTGAAGCTTTCTTT
CDR3: CAWKTGRDTEAFF

J: TRBJ2-7
D: TRBD2
size: NA
V: TRBV27
DNA: TGTGCCAGCAGTTGGACTAGCGGAGCCATCTACGAGCAGTACTTC
CDR3: CASSWTSGAIYEQYF

J: TRBJ2-1
D: TRBD2
size: NA
V: TRBV7-3
DNA: TGTGCCAGCAGCCTTACGGGACTAGCTGACAATGAGCAGTTCTTC
CDR3: CASSLTGLADNEQFF

J: TRBJ1-2
D: NA
size: NA
V: TRBV15
DNA: TGTGCCACCAGCAGAGATTTGGGGCCGGCTAATCGTCATGGCTACACCTTC
CDR3: CATSRDLGPANRHGYTF

J: TRBJ2-5
D: TRBD2
size: NA
V: TRBV7-7
DNA: TGTGCCAGCAGCTCTAGCGGGAGTAAAGGAGAGACCCAGTACTTC
CDR3: CASSSSGSKGETQYF

J: TRBJ2-7
D: NA
size: NA
V: TRBV5-4
DNA: TGTGCCAGCAGCTTGTCATCCCGAGGAGGGCAAGGAAAGCAGTACTTC
CDR3: CASSLSSRGGQGKQYF

J: TRBJ2-3
D: NA
size: NA
V: TRBV24-1
DNA: TGTGCCACCAGTGAAGCTACAGGGTGGAACACAGATACGCAGTATTTT
CDR3: CATSEATGWNTDTQYF

J: TRBJ2-7
D: NA
size: NA
V: TRBV10-3
DNA: TGTGCCATCAGTGAAAGAACAGCCGAGCAGTACTTC
CDR3: CAISERTAEQYF

J: TRBJ2-1
D: TRBD2
size: NA
V: TRBV9
DNA: TGTGCCAGCAGCGTACCCCTAGCGGGGGGGCCTGGCAATGAGCAGTTCTTC
CDR3: CASSVPLAGGPGNEQFF

J: TRBJ2-1
D: TRBD1
size: NA
V: TRBV10-2
DNA: TGCGCCACCGCTCCACTCCCCGGGACAGGGGGCAGCGATGAGCAGTTCTTC
CDR3: CATAPLPGTGGSDEQFF

J: TRBJ2-5
D: NA
size: NA
V: TRBV3-1/TRBV3-2
DNA: TGTGCCAGCAGCCAAGTCCGAACAGGGCCGGAGACCCAGTACTTC
CDR3: CASSQVRTGPETQYF

J: TRBJ2-2
D: NA
size: NA
V: TRBV11-2
DNA: TGTGCCAGCAGCCAAACAGGCACCGGGGAGCTGTTTTTT
CDR3: CASSQTGTGELFF

J: TRBJ1-5
D: NA
size: NA
V: TRBV19
DNA: TGTGCCAGTAGTTGGGAGAGCAATCAGCCCCAGCATTTT
CDR3: CASSWESNQPQHF

J: TRBJ2-5
D: TRBD2
size: NA
V: TRBV11-2
DNA: TGTGCCAGCAGTATAGAAGACCGGGGGGCCCAGTACTTC
CDR3: CASSIEDRGAQYF

J: TRBJ2-1
D: TRBD2
size: NA
V: TRBV19
DNA: TGTGCCAGTAGTAAATCGGGAGGCTACAATGAGCAGTTCTTC
CDR3: CASSKSGGYNEQFF

J: TRBJ2-7
D: NA
size: once
V: TRBV7-2
DNA: TGTGCCAGCAGCTTAGTTCCTACGTACGAGCAGTACTTC
CDR3: CASSLVPTYEQYF

J: TRBJ1-6
D: NA
size: NA
V: TRBV6-4
DNA: TGTGCCAGCAGTCTCACAGCCAGCAGCTCACCCCTCCACTTT
CDR3: CASSLTASSSPLHF

J: TRBJ1-1
D: NA
size: few
V: TRBV10-1
DNA: TGCGCCAGCGGATGGACATTTGGAGCTTTCTTT
CDR3: CASGWTFGAFF

J: TRBJ1-2
D: TRBD1
size: NA
V: TRBV2
DNA: TGTGCCAGCAGGAATAACAATCACAGGGGAGTCTATGGCTACACCTTC
CDR3: CASRNNNHRGVYGYTF

J: TRBJ1-6
D: TRBD1
size: NA
V: TRBV13
DNA: TGTGCCAGCACCGAACAGGGGGCTTCTAATTCACCCCTCCACTTT
CDR3: CASTEQGASNSPLHF

J: TRBJ2-6
D: TRBD2
size: NA
V: TRBV5-4
DNA: TGTGCCAGCAGCTTTCCCAGTGGAGGCGGGGGGGCGCGTGGGGCCAACGTCCTGACTTTC
CDR3: CASSFPSGGGGARGANVLTF

J: TRBJ1-5
D: NA
size: NA
V: TRBV6-5
DNA: TGTGCCAGCGGTTTGCGGGGCGCGGGTTTGGATCAGCCCCAGCATTTT
CDR3: CASGLRGAGLDQPQHF

J: TRBJ2-5
D: TRBD2
size: NA
V: TRBV27
DNA: TGTGCCAGCAGGCGAGGGACTAGCGGGGGGGAGACCCAGTACTTC
CDR3: CASRRGTSGGETQYF

J: TRBJ2-1
D: TRBD1
size: NA
V: TRBV24-1
DNA: TGTGCCACCAGTGACCGGACAGGGGGCGCGATCGGTGAGCAGTTCTTC
CDR3: CATSDRTGGAIGEQFF

J: TRBJ1-2
D: NA
size: NA
V: TRBV28
DNA: TGTGCCAGCAGTTTATGGGGGCAGGGGCCTGGCTACACCTTC
CDR3: CASSLWGQGPGYTF